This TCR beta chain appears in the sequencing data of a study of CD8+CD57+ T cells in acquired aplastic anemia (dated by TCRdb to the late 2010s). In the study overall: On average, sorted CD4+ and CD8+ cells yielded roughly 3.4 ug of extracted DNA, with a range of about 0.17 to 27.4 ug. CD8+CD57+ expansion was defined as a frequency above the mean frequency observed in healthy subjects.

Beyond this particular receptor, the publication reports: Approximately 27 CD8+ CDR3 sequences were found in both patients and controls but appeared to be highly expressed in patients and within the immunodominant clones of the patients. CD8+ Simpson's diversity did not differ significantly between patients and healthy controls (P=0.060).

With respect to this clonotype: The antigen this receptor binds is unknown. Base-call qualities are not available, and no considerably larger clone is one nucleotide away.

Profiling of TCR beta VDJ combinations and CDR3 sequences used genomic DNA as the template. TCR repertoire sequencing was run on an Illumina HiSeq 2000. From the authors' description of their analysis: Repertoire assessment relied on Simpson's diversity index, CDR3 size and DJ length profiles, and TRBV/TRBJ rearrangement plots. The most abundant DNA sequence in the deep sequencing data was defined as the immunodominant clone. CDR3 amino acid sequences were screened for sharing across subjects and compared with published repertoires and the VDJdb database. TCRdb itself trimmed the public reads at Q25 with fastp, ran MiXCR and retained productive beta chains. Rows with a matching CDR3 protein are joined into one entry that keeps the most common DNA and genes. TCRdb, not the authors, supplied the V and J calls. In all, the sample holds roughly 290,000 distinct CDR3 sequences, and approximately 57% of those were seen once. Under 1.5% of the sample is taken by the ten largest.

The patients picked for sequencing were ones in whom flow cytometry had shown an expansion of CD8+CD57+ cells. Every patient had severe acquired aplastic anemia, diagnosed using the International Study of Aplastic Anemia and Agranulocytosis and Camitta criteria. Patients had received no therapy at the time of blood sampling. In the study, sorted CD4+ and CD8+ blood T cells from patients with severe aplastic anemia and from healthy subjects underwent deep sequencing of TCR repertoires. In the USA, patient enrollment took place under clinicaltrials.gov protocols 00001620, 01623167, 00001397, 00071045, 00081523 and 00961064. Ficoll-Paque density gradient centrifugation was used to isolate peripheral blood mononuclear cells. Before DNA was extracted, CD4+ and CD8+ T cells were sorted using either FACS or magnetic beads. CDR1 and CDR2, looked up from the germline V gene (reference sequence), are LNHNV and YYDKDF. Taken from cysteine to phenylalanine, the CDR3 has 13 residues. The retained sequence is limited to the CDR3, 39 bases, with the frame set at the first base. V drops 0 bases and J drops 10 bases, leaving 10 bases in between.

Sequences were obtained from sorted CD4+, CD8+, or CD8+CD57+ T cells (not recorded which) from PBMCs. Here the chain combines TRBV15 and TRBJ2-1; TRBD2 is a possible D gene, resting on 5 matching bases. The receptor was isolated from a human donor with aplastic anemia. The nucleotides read TGTGCCACCAGCAGAGATCTAGCCCCGGAGCAGTTCTTC. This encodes CATSRDLAPEQFF.